This T cell receptor beta chain was profiled in a study of cytomegalovirus exposure and HLA in healthy donors (dated by TCRdb to about 2017). As for the study more broadly: In an earlier analysis of under 750 of the donors, roughly 300 Gb of sequence data and some 120 million unique TCR beta sequences from about 190 million T cells were reported. The study aimed to test whether cataloging public T cell receptors could reveal signatures of past pathogen exposure. To predict cytomegalovirus infection status, the study brought together high-throughput TCR immunosequencing, statistical association of individual TCRs with disease status, and machine learning. Using immunosequencing, the study profiled T cell repertoires from roughly 650 subjects and related those repertoires to cytomegalovirus serostatus. Four or five DR-DQ haplotypes were handled as single units for association and clustering because linkage in the cohort was strong. Among the roughly 370 genotyped donors, approximately 81% belonged to the genetic ancestry cluster associated with self-reported Caucasian donors. Besides the first cohort of 666 subjects, a separate validation cohort made up of roughly 130 different subjects was used. In the later analysis, no new phenotypic data were used to find candidate immune exposures; instead, reliance was placed on TCR beta sequences and their occurrence across donors. An early release that covered about 640 HLA-typed donors contained approximately 300 gigabases of sequencing data and 70 million to 100 million unique TCR sequences. Donor age, sex, ethnicity and CMV serostatus were compiled alongside the repertoire data. Typing coverage differed by locus: A, B, C, DRB1 and DQB1 were typed in about 629-640 donors, DQA1 in 522, DPA1 in 600 to 610, and DPB1 in roughly 470. Every discovery cohort repertoire had been produced on one sequencing platform. Class I and class II HLA loci were covered by the typing at four-digit resolution. In a later genetic analysis, genome-wide SNP genotypes for about 55% of the 666 donors were used, and that subset was treated as a discovery cohort. An earlier analysis of 500 to 650 of the donors applied high-throughput TCR beta sequencing to assess whether each TCR beta V gene segment acted as functional or pseudogenic. A later analysis re-examined previously published TCR beta repertoires from 600 to 700 donors and added high-resolution HLA genotyping to investigate patterns of TCR occurrence. Among roughly 400 genotyped donors of the cohort, an average of approximately 220,000 unique TCR beta nucleotide sequences was sequenced per donor, of which 15% to 20% were non-productive.

The library came from the immunoSEQ multiplex PCR assay. For the multiplex PCR, a mixture combining 60 forward primers for TCR Vbeta segments and 13 reverse primers for TCR Jbeta segments was used. Amplification of the CDR3 region of rearranged TCR beta genes was performed with a multiplex PCR assay on genomic DNA. Amplified TCR beta libraries were sequenced as 87-base-pair reads on the Illumina HiSeq System. The study's processing was this. Across the 670 or so repertoires, a later analysis counted roughly 77 million unique TCR beta chains, approximately 10 million of which were shared by at least two donors. To remove PCR and sequencing errors, raw reads were error-corrected and collapsed into unique sequences using a nearest-neighbor algorithm that merged closely related sequences. V, D and J gene segments were assigned by aligning CDR3 sequences to IMGT reference sequences. For a sequence to be retained, at least a six-nucleotide match to both a V gene segment and a J gene segment was required. Rearrangements were classified as productive when the CDR3 lacked stop codons and remained in frame with V and J, and all other rearrangements were classified as non-productive. CDR3 was defined by IMGT convention, running from the second conserved V-encoded cysteine to the conserved J-encoded phenylalanine. Sequences without an unambiguous match to a single V gene segment were excluded from the earlier analysis of almost 600 of the donors. In an earlier analysis of approximately 550 of the donors, V segments were called functional above 56.7% productive rearrangements and were called segregating when the between-donor standard deviation exceeded 5%. To diagnose cytomegalovirus status from the catalog of TCR beta chain sequences, a statistical classification framework was built. V and J gene assignment, in a later analysis, came from comparing TCR nucleotide sequences with IMGT/GENE-DB human TR gene sequences. Using the TCRdist pipeline, a later analysis assigned CDR3 sequences along with most-parsimonious VDJ recombination scenarios. A later analysis defined each TCR beta chain by its CDR3 amino acid sequence plus V-gene family, and excluded reads lacking a unique V-gene family. In a later analysis, fewer than 650 highly shared, low-generation-probability nucleotide sequences were removed to address suspected cross-contamination and a sequencing artifact. A later analysis calculated a clonal expansion index for each public chain from normalized within-repertoire ranks of inferred template counts. In a later analysis, generation probabilities were computed using a VDJ recombination model fitted to out-of-frame rearrangements, and the results were checked against IGoR. Hypergeometric tests were used in a later analysis to score TCR-TCR, TCR-HLA and TCR-CMV co-occurrence, with a repertoire-size bias correction applied to the TCR pairs. A later analysis estimated false discovery rates by permuting HLA or CMV assignments 20 times. In a later analysis, co-occurring TCRs were grouped with DBSCAN, and TCRdist sequence similarity was added when clustering was performed within HLA-allele-positive subsets. Repertoires with fewer than 30,000 or more than 120,000 public chains, plus five repertoires with anomalous nucleotide sharing, were excluded from co-occurrence clustering. Entries here come from immuneACCESS through TCRdb and include only in-frame sequences with V and J called. Some clones fail to appear in such tables; in the studies checked, an unresolved V gene covers under half of the shortfall, and the cause of the remainder is unknown. V, J and clone size are taken as reported in that table, and D and trimming were inferred from the DNA itself. This sample comprises about 130,000 clones, approximately 80% of them detected only once. Around 1.5% of the sample rests with the top ten.

The cohort comprised 670 or so healthy bone marrow donors. Cohort members were all nominally healthy when sampled, although unrecorded immune exposures were likely present. The donor was CMV seronegative and belonged to the group of 320 or so seronegative cohort members. A peripheral blood sample was provided by each donor, and peripheral blood mononuclear cells were used for TCR beta sequencing. The Qiagen DNeasy Blood Extraction Kit was used to extract genomic DNA from the blood cell samples. V loses 4 bases, J loses 1 base, and the germline ends lie 10 bases apart. The germline V gene specifies SNHLY as CDR1 and FYNNEI as CDR2. Its CDR3 holds 14 amino acids, cysteine through phenylalanine. Just CDR3 DNA is preserved here, 42 bases in frame from base 1. As concerns this clone: It lacks a known antigen. No much larger clonotype is one base removed from it; base qualities were not supplied.

General findings and caveats noted by the study authors: In the study, approximately 160 TCR beta chains were listed as associated with cytomegalovirus. In a later analysis, HLA-associated TCR beta chains were found to be more clonally expanded and to have lower generation probabilities than equally common non-associated chains. A cluster of highly shared sequence variants was judged likely to represent a technical artifact of the sequencing pipeline. A further reported finding was that TCR beta sequences accurately predicted the HLA-A and HLA-B alleles for most subjects in the first cohort. Correlated functional status among segregating V segments might be attributable to linkage disequilibrium, but an unknown experimental factor could not be ruled out. Because HLA typing was missing for some donors at each locus, association tests included only the typed subset. Because the 87-base-pair reads could not distinguish some IMGT-functional V segments, including TRBV6-2 and TRBV6-3, those segments were excluded. Because counts were too low, under 20 rarely observed V segments, including chromosome 9 orphons, were left out of the earlier analysis of some 600 of the donors. In a later analysis, the rate of TCR association differed among HLA loci, with DRB1 alleles having the most associated TCRs and HLA-C alleles having the fewest. Compared with the 666-donor mean, donors in an Asian-associated ancestry cluster had fewer N-insertions in productive TCRs, according to a later genetic analysis. Sequencing depth was assumed to be roughly uniform across donors in the presence/absence analyses, though that assumption may not hold. In vitro tests confirmed that a few of the cytomegalovirus-associated TCR beta chains recognize cytomegalovirus antigens. Several of the top co-occurrence clusters appeared to be linked to parvovirus B19, influenza, CMV and Epstein-Barr virus, according to a later analysis. The classifier was reported to diagnose cytomegalovirus status with high specificity and sensitivity in both the original and validation cohorts. Most TCR sequences were seen in very few donors, while some public TCRs were found in many individuals. Immune exposure information for the cohort was limited to CMV serostatus. Only TCR beta chains were sequenced in this cohort, and the absence of alpha or paired-chain data limited detectable features. At a false discovery rate of 0.05, a later analysis linked under 20,000 TCR beta sequences to specific HLA alleles. V-gene and J-gene trimming of TCR beta chains was associated with a missense DCLRE1C variant in a later genetic analysis, and the association was replicated in an independent cohort. Most CMV-associated TCR beta chains appeared to be HLA-restricted in a later analysis, and the HLA associations seemed to be driven largely by CMV exposure. The authors suggested that the approach could potentially be extended to other disease states and immunological phenotypes. In an earlier analysis of 500 to 650 of the donors, most TCR beta V segments appeared in productive rearrangements about 87% or about 30% of the time, broadly matching IMGT annotations. When HLA alleles, especially DR and DQ, strongly co-occurred, TCR associations were difficult to assign to individual alleles.

The TCR comes from a woman aged 18-30 years in good health and CMV-seronegative. The specimen was PBMCs. The chain is made from TRBV2 and TRBJ1-1; TRBD1 might be the D gene, on 5 matching bases. The CDR3 region reads CASSGLTGNTEAFF. Here is the DNA: TGTGCCAGCAGTGGCCTAACAGGGAACACTGAAGCTTTCTTT.